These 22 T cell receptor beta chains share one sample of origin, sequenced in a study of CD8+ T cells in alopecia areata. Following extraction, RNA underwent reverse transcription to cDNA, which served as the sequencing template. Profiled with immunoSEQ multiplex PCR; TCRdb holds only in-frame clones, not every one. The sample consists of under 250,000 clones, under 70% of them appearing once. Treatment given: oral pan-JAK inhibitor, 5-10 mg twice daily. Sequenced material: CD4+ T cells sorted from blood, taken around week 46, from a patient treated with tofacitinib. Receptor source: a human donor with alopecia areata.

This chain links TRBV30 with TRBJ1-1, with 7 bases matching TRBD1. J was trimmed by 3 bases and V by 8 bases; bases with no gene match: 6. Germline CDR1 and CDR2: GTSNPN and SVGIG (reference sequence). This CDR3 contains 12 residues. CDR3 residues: CATEQGYTEAFF. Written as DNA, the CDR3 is TGTGCCACAGAACAGGGGTACACTGAAGCTTTCTTT.

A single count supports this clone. The DNA for the CDR3 is TGTGCCAGCAGTGAAGAAGGAGACAGAAATGATAACTATGGCTACACCTTC. It is translated as CASSEEGDRNDNYGYTF. This rearrangement joins TRBV2 to TRBJ1-2, with D possibly matching TRBD1 (5 bases). This CDR3 region has 17 residues. The germline V gene has CDR1 SNHLY and CDR2 FYNNEI. The V and J ends lost 1 base and 1 base respectively, with 16 bases between them.

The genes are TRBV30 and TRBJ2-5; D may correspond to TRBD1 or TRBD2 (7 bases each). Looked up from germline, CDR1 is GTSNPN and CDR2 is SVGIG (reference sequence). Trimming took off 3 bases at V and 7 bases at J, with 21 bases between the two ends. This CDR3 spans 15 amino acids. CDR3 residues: CAWRSVRGAGGTQYF. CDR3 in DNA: TGTGCCTGGAGATCAGTTCGGGGGGCAGGGGGGACCCAGTACTTC.

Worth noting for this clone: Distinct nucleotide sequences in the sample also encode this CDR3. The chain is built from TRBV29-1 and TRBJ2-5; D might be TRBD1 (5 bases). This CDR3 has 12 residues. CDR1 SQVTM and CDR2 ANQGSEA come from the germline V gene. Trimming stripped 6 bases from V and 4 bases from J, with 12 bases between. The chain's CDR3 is CSVGQGPETQYF. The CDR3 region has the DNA TGCAGCGTCGGGCAGGGCCCAGAGACCCAGTACTTC.

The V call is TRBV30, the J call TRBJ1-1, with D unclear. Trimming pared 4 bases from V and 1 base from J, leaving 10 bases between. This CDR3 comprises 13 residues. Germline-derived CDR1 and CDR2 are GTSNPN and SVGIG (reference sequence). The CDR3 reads CAWKRAENTEAFF. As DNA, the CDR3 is TGTGCCTGGAAACGGGCAGAGAACACTGAAGCTTTCTTT.

CDR3 in DNA: TGCAGCGTCGCAGCGAGTAACACTGAAGCTTTCTTT. Translated, it gives CSVAASNTEAFF. The chain is built from TRBV29-1 and TRBJ1-1; D call uncertain. Trimming cost V 6 bases and J 2 bases, with 10 bases left between them. There are 12 residues in the CDR3. In germline, CDR1 is SQVTM, CDR2 ANQGSEA.

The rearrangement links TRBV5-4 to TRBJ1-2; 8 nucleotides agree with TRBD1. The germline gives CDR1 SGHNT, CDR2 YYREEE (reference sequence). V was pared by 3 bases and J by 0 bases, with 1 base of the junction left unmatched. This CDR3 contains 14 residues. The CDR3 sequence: CASSSDRANYGYTF. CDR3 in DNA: TGTGCCAGCAGCTCGGACAGGGCTAACTATGGCTACACCTTC.

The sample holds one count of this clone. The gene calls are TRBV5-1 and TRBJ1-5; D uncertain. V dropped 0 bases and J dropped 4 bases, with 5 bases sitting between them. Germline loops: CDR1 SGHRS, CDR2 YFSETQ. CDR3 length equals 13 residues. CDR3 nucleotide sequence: TGCGCCAGCAGCTTGGACACAAATCAGCCCCAGCATTTT. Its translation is CASSLDTNQPQHF.

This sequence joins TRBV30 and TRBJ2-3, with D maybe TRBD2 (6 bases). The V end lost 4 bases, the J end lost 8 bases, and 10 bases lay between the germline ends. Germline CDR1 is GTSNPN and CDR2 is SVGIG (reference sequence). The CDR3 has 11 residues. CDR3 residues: CAWITSSTQYF. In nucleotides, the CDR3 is TGTGCCTGGATAACTAGCAGTACGCAGTATTTT.

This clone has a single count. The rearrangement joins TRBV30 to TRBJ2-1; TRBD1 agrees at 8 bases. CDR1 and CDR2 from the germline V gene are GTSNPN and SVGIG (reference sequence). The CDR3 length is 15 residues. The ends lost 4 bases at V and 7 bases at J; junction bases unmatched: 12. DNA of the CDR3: TGTGCCTGGATGGCAGGGGGCTTGCTAGTAAATGAGCAGTTCTTC. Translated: CAWMAGGLLVNEQFF.

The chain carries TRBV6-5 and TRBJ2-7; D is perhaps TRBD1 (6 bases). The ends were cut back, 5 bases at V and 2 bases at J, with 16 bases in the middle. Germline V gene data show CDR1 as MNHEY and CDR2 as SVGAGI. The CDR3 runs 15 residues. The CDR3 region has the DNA TGTGCCAGCAGTGGAAACCAGGGGTTCACCTACGAGCAGTACTTC. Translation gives CASSGNQGFTYEQYF.

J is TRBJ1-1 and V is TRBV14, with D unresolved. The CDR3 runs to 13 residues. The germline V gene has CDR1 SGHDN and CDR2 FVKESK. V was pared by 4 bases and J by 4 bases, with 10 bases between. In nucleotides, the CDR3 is TGTGCCAGCAGCCCAGTCGGCAGCACTGAAGCTTTCTTT. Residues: CASSPVGSTEAFF. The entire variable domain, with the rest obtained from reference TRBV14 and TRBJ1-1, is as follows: EAGVTQFPSHSVIEKGQTVTLRCDPISGHDNLYWYRRVMGKEIKFLLHFVKESKQDESGMPNNRFLAERTGGTYSTLKVQPAELEDSGVYFCASSPVGSTEAFFGQGTRLTVV.

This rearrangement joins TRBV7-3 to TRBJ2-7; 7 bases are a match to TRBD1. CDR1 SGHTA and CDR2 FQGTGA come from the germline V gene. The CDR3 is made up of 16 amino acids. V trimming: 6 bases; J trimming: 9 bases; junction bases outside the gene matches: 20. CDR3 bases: TGTGCCAGCAGTTCATCCGGGGACAGCGCCAGACGGGTGCAGTACTTC. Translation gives CASSSSGDSARRVQYF. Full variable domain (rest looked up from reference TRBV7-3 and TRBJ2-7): GAGVSQTPSNKVTEKGKYVELRCDPISGHTALYWYRQSLGQGPEFLIYFQGTGAADDSGLPNDRFFAVRPEGSVSTLKIQRTERGDSAVYLCASSSSGDSARRVQYFGPGTRLTVT.

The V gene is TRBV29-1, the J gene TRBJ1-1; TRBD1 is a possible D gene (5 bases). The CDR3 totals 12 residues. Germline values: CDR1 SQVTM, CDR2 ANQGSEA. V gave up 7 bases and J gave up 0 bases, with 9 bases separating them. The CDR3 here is CSARGLNTEAFF. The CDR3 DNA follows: TGCAGCGCGAGGGGTTTGAACACTGAAGCTTTCTTT.

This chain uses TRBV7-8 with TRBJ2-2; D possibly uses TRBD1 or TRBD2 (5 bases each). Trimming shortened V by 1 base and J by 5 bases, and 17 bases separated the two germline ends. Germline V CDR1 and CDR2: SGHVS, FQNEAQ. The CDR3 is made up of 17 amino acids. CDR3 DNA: TGTGCCAGCAGCTTAGTATCAGGATATGGGGGAACCGGGGAGCTGTTTTTT. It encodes CASSLVSGYGGTGELFF. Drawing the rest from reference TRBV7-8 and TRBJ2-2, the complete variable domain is GAGVSQSPRYKVAKRGQDVALRCDPISGHVSLFWYQQALGQGPEFLTYFQNEAQLDKSGLPSDRFFAERPEGSVSTLKIQRTQQEDSAVYLCASSLVSGYGGTGELFFGEGSRLTVL.

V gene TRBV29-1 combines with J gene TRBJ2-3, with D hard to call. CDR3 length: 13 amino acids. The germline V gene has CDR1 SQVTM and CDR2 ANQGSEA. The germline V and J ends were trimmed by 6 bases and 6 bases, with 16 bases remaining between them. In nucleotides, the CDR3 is TGCAGCGTCGCCCCGGTCCTCATGGATACGCAGTATTTT. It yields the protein CSVAPVLMDTQYF.

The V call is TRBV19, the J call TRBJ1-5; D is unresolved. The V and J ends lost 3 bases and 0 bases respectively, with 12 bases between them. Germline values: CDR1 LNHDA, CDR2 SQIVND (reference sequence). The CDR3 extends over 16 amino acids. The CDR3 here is CASSIPTSSSNQPQHF. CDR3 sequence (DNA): TGTGCCAGTAGTATTCCGACATCCTCTAGCAATCAGCCCCAGCATTTT.

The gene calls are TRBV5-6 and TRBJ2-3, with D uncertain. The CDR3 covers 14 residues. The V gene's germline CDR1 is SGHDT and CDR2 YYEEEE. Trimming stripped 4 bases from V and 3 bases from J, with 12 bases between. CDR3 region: CASSGISLTDTQYF. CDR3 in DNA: TGTGCCAGCAGCGGAATAAGTTTGACAGATACGCAGTATTTT. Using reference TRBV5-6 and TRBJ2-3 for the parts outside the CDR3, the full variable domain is DAGVTQSPTHLIKTRGQQVTLRCSPKSGHDTVSWYQQALGQGPQFIFQYYEEEERQRGNFPDRFSGHQFPNYSSELNVNALLLGDSALYLCASSGISLTDTQYFGPGTRLTVL.

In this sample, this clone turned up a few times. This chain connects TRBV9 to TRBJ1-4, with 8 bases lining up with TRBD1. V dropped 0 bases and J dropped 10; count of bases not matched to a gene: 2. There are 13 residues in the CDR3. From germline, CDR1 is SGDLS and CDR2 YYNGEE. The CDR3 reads CASSVGTGGKLFF. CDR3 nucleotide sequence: TGTGCCAGCAGCGTAGGAACAGGGGGAAAACTGTTTTTT.

The DNA of the CDR3 is TGCGCCAGCAGCCCGGGGACTAGCGGAAACACCGGGGAGCTGTTTTTT. Translation gives CASSPGTSGNTGELFF. The V and J genes are TRBV4-3 and TRBJ2-2; 11 bases match TRBD2. With 4 bases clipped from V and 2 bases from J, the junction kept 3 bases outside the gene matches. The germline CDR1 and CDR2 sequences are LGHNA and YSLEER. The CDR3 spans 16 residues.

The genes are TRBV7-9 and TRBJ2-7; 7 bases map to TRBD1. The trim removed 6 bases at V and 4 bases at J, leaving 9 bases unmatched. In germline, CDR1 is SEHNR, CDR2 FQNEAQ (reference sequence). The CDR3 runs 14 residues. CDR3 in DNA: TGTGCCAGCAGTAAAAGGACAGGAACTTACGAGCAGTACTTC. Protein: CASSKRTGTYEQYF.

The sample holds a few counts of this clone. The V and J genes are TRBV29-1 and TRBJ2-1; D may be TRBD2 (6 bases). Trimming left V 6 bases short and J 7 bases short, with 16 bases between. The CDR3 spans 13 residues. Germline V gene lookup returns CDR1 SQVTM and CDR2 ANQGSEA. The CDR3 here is CSVGGALRNEQFF. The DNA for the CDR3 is TGCAGCGTAGGAGGGGCTCTAAGAAATGAGCAGTTCTTC.